This TCR beta chain was sequenced in a study of OX40 agonist ivuxolimab in advanced cancers. Study-wide background: Ivuxolimab, which is an agonistic anti-OX40 (CD134) antibody, was administered to the patients. Participants, approximately 83% male, averaged approximately 56 years of age, ranging from about 23 to 85.

From germline, CDR1 is MDHEN and CDR2 SYDVKM. The CDR3 loop spans 15 amino acids. V was pared by 7 bases and J by 5 bases, with 13 bases of the junction left unmatched. Sequencing was performed with immunoSEQ multiplex PCR; in TCRdb, only in-frame clones are kept and a portion is missing. The table records nearly 35,000 clones, around 93% of them present only once. The study, taken as a whole, reports: The work left the antigen specificity of expanded peripheral T cells undetermined. Among the lowest peripheral clonal expansion occurred in 0.1-3.0 mg/kg partial responders.

Concerning this clone: What it binds is not known.

The sample consisted of CD4+ or CD8+ T cells sorted from blood, taken in a trial of the OX40 agonist ivuxolimab. V gene TRBV28 combines with J gene TRBJ2-7; 8 nucleotides match TRBD2. This receptor was identified in an adult with an advanced solid tumor such as melanoma, head and neck, liver or kidney cancer. CDR3 in amino acids: CASTLGSGGPHEQYF. In DNA, the CDR3 is TGTGCCAGCACCCTGGGCTCGGGAGGGCCCCACGAGCAGTACTTC.